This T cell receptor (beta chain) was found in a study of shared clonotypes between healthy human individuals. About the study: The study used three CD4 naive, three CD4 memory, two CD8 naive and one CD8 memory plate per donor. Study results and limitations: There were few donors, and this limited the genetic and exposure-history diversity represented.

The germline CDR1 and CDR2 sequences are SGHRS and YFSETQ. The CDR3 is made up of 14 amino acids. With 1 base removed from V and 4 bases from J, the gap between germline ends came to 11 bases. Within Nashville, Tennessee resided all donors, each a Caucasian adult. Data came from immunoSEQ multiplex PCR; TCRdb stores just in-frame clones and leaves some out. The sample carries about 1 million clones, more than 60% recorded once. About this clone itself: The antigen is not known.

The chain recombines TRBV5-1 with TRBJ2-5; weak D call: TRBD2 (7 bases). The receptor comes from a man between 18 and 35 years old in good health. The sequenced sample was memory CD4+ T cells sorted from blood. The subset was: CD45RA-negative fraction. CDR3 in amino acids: CASSLRGGLETQYF. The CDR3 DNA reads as TGCGCCAGCAGCTTGAGGGGGGGCTTAGAGACCCAGTACTTC.